Listed below are T cell receptor beta chains from one sample, sequenced in a study of OX40 agonist ivuxolimab in advanced cancers. Assay: immunoSEQ multiplex PCR; the TCRdb copy retains only in-frame clones and omits some. The sample records 20,000 to 25,000 clones, approximately 84% being singletons. The specimen comprised CD4+ or CD8+ T cells sorted from blood, sampled in a trial of the OX40 agonist ivuxolimab. Receptors originate from an adult with an advanced solid tumor such as melanoma, head and neck, liver or kidney cancer. Each CDR3 is given with its conserved first and last residue. A D gene is named only where the DNA matches it firmly. Not every row has a clone size; where given, it reads once, few, many or a size class.

>.|TRBV7-9|17|TRBJ2-3|TRBD2
CASSARTSGGVTDTQYF
TGTGCCAGCAGCGCCCGGACTAGCGGGGGGGTAACAGATACGCAGTATTTT
>.|TRBV19|20|TRBJ2-1|TRBD2
CASSIEGDGLAGAFFDEQFF
TGTGCCAGTAGTATAGAGGGAGACGGACTAGCGGGAGCTTTTTTCGATGAGCAGTTCTTC
>.|TRBV30|13|TRBJ2-2|.
CAWSVRYSGELFF
TGTGCCTGGAGTGTACGTTATTCCGGGGAGCTGTTTTTT
>.|TRBV7-3|13|TRBJ2-5|.
CASSLRGQETQYF
TGTGCCAGCAGCTTACGAGGTCAGGAGACCCAGTACTTC
>.|TRBV28|12|TRBJ2-7|.
CASFRGSYEQYF
TGTGCCAGCTTCCGAGGATCCTACGAGCAGTACTTC
>.|TRBV7-2|12|TRBJ1-5|.
CASSNWDQPQHF
TGTGCCAGCAGCAACTGGGATCAGCCCCAGCATTTT
>.|TRBV28|15|TRBJ2-7|.
CASSIFGESGYEQYF
TGTGCCAGCAGTATTTTCGGGGAGTCGGGCTACGAGCAGTACTTC
>.|TRBV10-3|14|TRBJ2-7|.
CAISESGGSYEQYF
TGTGCCATCAGTGAGTCTGGGGGCTCCTACGAGCAGTACTTC
>once|TRBV5-6|14|TRBJ1-5|.
CASNQQGYNQPQHF
TGTGCCAGCAACCAACAGGGTTACAATCAGCCCCAGCATTTT
>.|TRBV2|16|TRBJ1-5|.
CASRDHVGRGNQPQHF
TGTGCCAGCAGAGACCACGTCGGGCGGGGCAATCAGCCCCAGCATTTT
>.|TRBV10-2|12|TRBJ2-7|.
CATTQGDYEQYF
TGCGCCACCACTCAAGGGGACTACGAGCAGTACTTC
>few|TRBV11-2|14|TRBJ2-3|.
CASSLLEQTDTQYF
TGTGCCAGCAGCCTCTTGGAGCAGACAGATACGCAGTATTTT
>once|TRBV9|15|TRBJ2-5|TRBD2
CASSEGTGGGETQYF
TGTGCCAGCAGCGAGGGGACGGGGGGAGGAGAGACCCAGTACTTC
>.|TRBV7-7|18|TRBJ2-1|.
CASSPTSGPAVPYNEQFF
TGTGCTAGCAGCCCGACCTCCGGCCCAGCGGTCCCCTACAATGAGCAGTTCTTC
>.|TRBV4-1|15|TRBJ1-5|TRBD1
CASSQDWAGGRPQHF
TGCGCCAGCAGCCAAGATTGGGCAGGGGGTCGGCCCCAGCATTTT
>.|TRBV6-6|14|TRBJ1-2|.
CANPQRNRNYGYTF
TGTGCCAACCCCCAACGTAACCGGAACTATGGCTACACCTTC
>.|TRBV28|16|TRBJ2-5|TRBD1
CASSHRQGARGETQYF
TGTGCCAGCAGCCATCGACAGGGGGCGCGGGGAGAGACCCAGTACTTC
>.|TRBV7-8|19|TRBJ2-6|TRBD1
CASSIPRDRDRSGANVLTF
TGTGCCAGCAGCATACCCCGGGACAGGGACCGCTCTGGGGCCAACGTCCTGACTTTC
>.|TRBV29-1|12|TRBJ2-5|.
CSVRQLQETQYF
TGCAGCGTCCGACAGCTCCAAGAGACCCAGTACTTC
>.|TRBV6-5|11|TRBJ1-6|.
CASRVSSPLHF
TGTGCCAGCAGGGTTTCTTCACCCCTCCACTTT
>.|TRBV10-3|15|TRBJ2-2|TRBD2
CAISELAGYPGELFF
TGTGCCATCAGTGAACTAGCGGGGTATCCCGGGGAGCTGTTTTTT
>once|TRBV10-1|15|TRBJ1-3|TRBD1
CASSGDSHSGNTIYF
TGCGCCAGCAGCGGGGACAGCCACTCTGGAAACACCATATATTTT
>.|TRBV30|17|TRBJ1-6|TRBD1
CAWSIPRTGRRNSPLHF
TGTGCCTGGAGTATTCCCCGGACAGGGCGACGTAATTCACCCCTCCACTTT
>.|TRBV11-2|15|TRBJ1-1|.
CASSRRVGGQTEAFF
TGTGCCAGCAGCAGAAGAGTAGGGGGGCAAACTGAAGCTTTCTTT
>few|TRBV2|19|TRBJ1-2|TRBD1
CASSDVGRGTGKSLYGYTF
TGTGCCAGCAGTGACGTGGGGCGCGGGACAGGGAAGTCTCTGTATGGCTACACCTTC
>.|TRBV27|17|TRBJ2-7|.
CASSLLPPWVEAYEQYF
TGTGCCAGCAGTTTACTACCCCCCTGGGTTGAGGCCTACGAGCAGTACTTC
>.|TRBV7-9|13|TRBJ2-1|.
CASSQLSYNEQFF
TGTGCCAGCAGCCAACTCTCCTACAATGAGCAGTTCTTC
>.|TRBV10-3|15|TRBJ2-7|TRBD2
CAISGSSGGTYEQYF
TGTGCCATCAGTGGATCCAGCGGGGGAACCTACGAGCAGTACTTC
>.|TRBV27|15|TRBJ2-2|.
CASLPGTRGTGELFF
TGTGCCAGCCTCCCAGGGACTCGGGGCACCGGGGAGCTGTTTTTT
>.|TRBV29-1|13|TRBJ1-1|.
CSVYRTVNTEAFF
TGCAGCGTGTACAGGACTGTAAACACTGAAGCTTTCTTT
>.|TRBV19|13|TRBJ2-3|TRBD2
CASSISAGGPEYF
TGTGCCAGTAGTATATCGGCGGGAGGGCCCGAGTATTTT
>.|TRBV10-2|13|TRBJ1-2|.
CASSELGGDGYTF
TGCGCCAGCAGTGAGTTAGGAGGGGACGGCTACACCTTC
>.|TRBV7-3|16|TRBJ2-2|.
CASRRRDTSNTGELFF
TGTGCCAGCAGACGCCGGGACACTTCGAACACCGGGGAGCTGTTTTTT
>.|TRBV9|15|TRBJ2-1|.
CASSVEGGDYNEQFF
TGTGCCAGCAGCGTAGAAGGGGGGGATTACAATGAGCAGTTCTTC
>few|TRBV6-4|16|TRBJ2-2|.
CASSPTASYSTGELFF
TGTGCCAGCAGTCCGACTGCTAGCTATAGCACCGGGGAGCTGTTTTTT
>.|TRBV2|12|TRBJ1-3|.
CASRSSGNTIYF
TGTGCCAGCAGATCCTCTGGAAACACCATATATTTT
>once|TRBV6-5|15|TRBJ2-7|TRBD2
CASSYGPGTNYEQYF
TGTGCCAGCAGTTACGGGCCTGGGACTAACTACGAGCAGTACTTC
>.|TRBV30|15|TRBJ2-2|.
CAWSVGITDTGELFF
TGTGCCTGGAGTGTCGGGATCACCGACACCGGGGAGCTGTTTTTT
>.|TRBV15|13|TRBJ2-1|.
CATSSSGGEEQFF
TGTGCCACCAGTAGCTCAGGGGGGGAGGAGCAGTTCTTC
>.|TRBV18|17|TRBJ2-1|.
CASSPFIRQDPYNEQFF
TGTGCCAGCTCACCATTTATACGGCAGGACCCCTACAATGAGCAGTTCTTC
>few|TRBV6-1|14|TRBJ1-4|TRBD1
CASSSGQKNEKLFF
TGTGCCAGCAGTTCGGGACAGAAGAATGAAAAACTGTTTTTT
>.|TRBV9|17|TRBJ2-2|.
CASSSLNREANTGELFF
TGTGCCAGCAGCTCACTCAACAGGGAGGCGAACACCGGGGAGCTGTTTTTT
>.|TRBV7-3|20|TRBJ2-3|TRBD2
CASSPRGLAGGPGLPDTQYF
TGTGCCAGCAGCCCCCGAGGCCTAGCGGGAGGGCCAGGATTGCCAGATACGCAGTATTTT
>.|TRBV27|14|TRBJ2-7|.
CASRLATGSYEQYF
TGTGCCAGCAGGCTAGCCACGGGATCCTACGAGCAGTACTTC
>.|TRBV28|16|TRBJ2-3|.
CASSFTPGTSTDTQYF
TGTGCCAGCAGTTTCACCCCAGGGACCAGCACAGATACGCAGTATTTT
>.|TRBV5-1|13|TRBJ1-1|.
CASRSDTFKKAFF
TGCGCCAGCAGGTCCGACACGTTCAAAAAAGCTTTCTTT
>.|TRBV12-5|16|TRBJ1-2|.
CARGLVWGGRGDGYTF
TGTGCTCGTGGTTTGGTATGGGGGGGCAGGGGTGATGGCTACACCTTC